Each of the 4 T cell receptor beta chains below was sequenced from the same sample in a study of blood T cell repertoires in COVID-19. Sequencing used immunoSEQ multiplex PCR; TCRdb keeps in-frame clones, though not all of them. The data contain around 330,000 clones, 70% to 90% of them singletons. The sequenced material came from peripheral blood. All receptors come from a woman aged 25 to 39 with COVID-19, enrolled during active disease.

This chain joins TRBV7-8 and TRBJ2-5; D is unclear. Germline assignment: CDR1 SGHVS and CDR2 FQNEAQ. The germline V and J ends were trimmed by 2 bases and 1 base, with 20 bases remaining between them. This CDR3 region has 18 residues. The CDR3 DNA sequence: TGTGCCAGCAGCTTAAGTCGGCGCACCCCCGCGGTCCAAGAGACCCAGTACTTC. Translating it yields CASSLSRRTPAVQETQYF.

The rearrangement uses TRBV11-3 and TRBJ1-3; D call uncertain. From germline, CDR1 is SGHNT and CDR2 YENEEA. This CDR3 has 11 residues. With 6 bases removed from V and 7 bases from J, the gap between germline ends came to 7 bases. The CDR3, as DNA: TGTGCCAGCAGGACCGGGAACACCATATATTTT. Translated: CASRTGNTIYF.

This chain uses TRBV5-1 with TRBJ1-2, with D perhaps matching TRBD1 (5 bases). V shed 0 bases and J shed 1 base, with 13 bases lying between them. The CDR3 extends over 16 amino acids. Germline CDR1 SGHRS, CDR2 YFSETQ. The CDR3 is CASSLARTGGNYGYTF. CDR3 nucleotides: TGCGCCAGCAGCTTGGCCCGGACGGGGGGTAACTATGGCTACACCTTC.

The V call is TRBV19, the J call TRBJ2-1; D perhaps matches TRBD2 (6 bases). Trimming took 7 bases from V and 5 from J, leaving 15 bases between them. The length of the CDR3 is 14 residues. Germline V CDR1 and CDR2: LNHDA, SQIVND (reference sequence). CDR3 DNA sequence: TGTGCCAGTAAATTCGCGGGGAGCAACAATGAGCAGTTCTTC. The encoded protein is CASKFAGSNNEQFF.